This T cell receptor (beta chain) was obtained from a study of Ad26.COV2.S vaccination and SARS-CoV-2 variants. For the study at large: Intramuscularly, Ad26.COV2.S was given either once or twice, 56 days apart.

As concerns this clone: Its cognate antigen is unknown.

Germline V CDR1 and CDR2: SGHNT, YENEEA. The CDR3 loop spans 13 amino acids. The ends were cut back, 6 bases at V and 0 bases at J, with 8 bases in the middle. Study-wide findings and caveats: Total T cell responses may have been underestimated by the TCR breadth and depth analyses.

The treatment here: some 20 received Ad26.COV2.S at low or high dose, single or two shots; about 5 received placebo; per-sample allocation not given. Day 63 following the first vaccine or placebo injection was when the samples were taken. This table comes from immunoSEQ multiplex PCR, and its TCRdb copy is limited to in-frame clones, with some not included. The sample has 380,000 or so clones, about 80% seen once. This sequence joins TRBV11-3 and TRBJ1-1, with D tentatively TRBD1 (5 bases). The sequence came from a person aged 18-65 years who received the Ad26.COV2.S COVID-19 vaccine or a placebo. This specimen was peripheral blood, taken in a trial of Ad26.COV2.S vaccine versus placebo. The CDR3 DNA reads TGTGCCAGCAGGCAGGGACTGAACACTGAAGCTTTCTTT. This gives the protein CASRQGLNTEAFF.